The following is a T cell receptor beta chain sequence with its context. This clonotype occurred many times. The specificity of this receptor is unknown. One base away there is no much larger clone; base qualities are not given. These data come from a study of identical twins (dated by TCRdb to 2016 to 2017). For context, the study as a whole: TCR alpha and beta repertoires from monozygotic twins, unrelated adults of various ages and cord blood were deep-sequenced to test whether fetal clonotypes persist. Replicate twin experiments were performed at different times using different library preparation protocols to rule out contamination.

Every donor in the study was a healthy Caucasian. Using Miltenyi CD45RO+ enrichment and human naive T-cell isolation kits, memory (CD45RO+) and naive T cells were isolated from PBMC. The CDR3 holds 13 amino acids from the cysteine to the phenylalanine. Only the CDR3 DNA is retained, 39 bases long and in frame from the first base. Between the V and J ends, shortened by 1 base and 4 bases respectively, the junction contains 11 bases. The germline V gene encodes CDR1 SQVTM and CDR2 ANQGSEA. General conclusions and limits of the study: Fewer insertions were carried by abundant cord blood beta clonotypes; a weaker similar trend was observed in young adult naive repertoires, while no such trend was observed in memory repertoires. Because the same donors could not be followed over many years, the conclusions depended on cross-sectional statistical analysis. Invariant T cells such as MAIT and iNKT could partly confound zero-insertion analyses, although diverse VJ usage argued against such confounding for most clonotypes. In monozygotic twins, out-of-frame TCR alpha sharing was systematically underestimated by recombination models, although the models agreed with sharing between unrelated individuals. Compared with coincidental sharing between unrelated individuals, out-of-frame TCR alpha sequences shared between twins showed an excess of sequences with low generation probability. The excess sharing between twins in beta out-of-frame sequences was weaker because fewer shared sequences reduced the signal-to-noise ratio.

Library creation used 5' RACE. Sequenced using an Illumina HiSeq 2000. Template switching introduced a universal primer binding site; the final cDNA contained a unique molecular identifier, enabling accurate counting of TCR cDNA molecules. Specific primers in the conserved constant-segment region were used to synthesize first-strand cDNA for the TCR alpha and beta chains. Each cDNA library was double barcoded, with a SMART-Mk sample barcode plus Illumina barcodes, to control for contamination. Two successive PCR steps introduced TruSeq adapter sequences along with Illumina sample barcodes. Sequencing of the TCR alpha and beta cDNA libraries was done on the Illumina HiSeq platform using custom primers. As for the original processing: Raw reads were processed with MiGEC to extract unique molecular identifiers, and MiXCR was used to determine CDR3 positions. For each individual, recombination models were inferred using an EM algorithm with the repgenHMM and IGoR tools. The tcR package in R was used for shared clonotype analysis, with sharing normalized by the product of cloneset sizes. Out-of-frame nonproductive sequences were analyzed to study raw recombination free of thymic and clonal selection effects. Using fastp trimming at Q25 and MiXCR clonotype assembly, TCRdb reanalyzed the public sequencing data and kept in-frame beta chains. Every distinct CDR3 protein forms one entry, paired with its most common genes and DNA. The V and J calls follow TCRdb's processing rather than the paper's. Within this sample are some 240,000 distinct CDR3 sequences, with over 9.5% of them counted one time only. 10% of the sample goes to the ten largest clones.

The sample comprised memory T cells sorted from blood. This sample's cell subset or site label indicates: CD45RO+ enriched T cells. The chain couples TRBV29-1 to TRBJ2-7; the D gene cannot be resolved beyond TRBD1 or TRBD2, each matching 5 bases. The origin of this receptor is a man between 50 and 59 years old in good health. CDR3 loop: CSVEVRGRYEQYF. The DNA sequence is TGCAGCGTTGAAGTGAGGGGTCGGTACGAGCAGTACTTC.